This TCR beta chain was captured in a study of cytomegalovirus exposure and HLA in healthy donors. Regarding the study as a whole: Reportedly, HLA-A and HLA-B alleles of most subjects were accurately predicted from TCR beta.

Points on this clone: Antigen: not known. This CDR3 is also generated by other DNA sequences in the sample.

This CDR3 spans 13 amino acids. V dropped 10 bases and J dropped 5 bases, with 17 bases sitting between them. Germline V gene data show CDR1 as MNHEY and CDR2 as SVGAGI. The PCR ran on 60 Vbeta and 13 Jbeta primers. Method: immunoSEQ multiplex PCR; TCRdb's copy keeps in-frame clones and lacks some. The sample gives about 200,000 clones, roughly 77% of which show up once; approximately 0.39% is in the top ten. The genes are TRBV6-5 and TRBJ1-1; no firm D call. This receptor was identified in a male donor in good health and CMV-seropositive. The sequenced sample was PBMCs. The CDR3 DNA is TGTGCCACTCGGGGTGGTAGTAGGACTGAAGCTTTCTTT. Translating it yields CATRGGSRTEAFF.